Listed here is a single TCR beta chain. Its antigen is as yet unknown. This sample stems from a study of CD8+CD57+ T cells in acquired aplastic anemia. The wider study: An average of 3.2 ug of DNA was obtained from sorted CD4+ and CD8+ cells. Study-wide points: Around 27 sequences, all CD8+ CDR3, were shared between patients and controls. Between patients and controls, CD8+ Simpson's diversity did not vary significantly.

Genomic DNA provided the template from which TCR beta VDJ and CDR3 profiles were obtained. TCRdb recomputed calls from the reads with MiXCR, one row per CDR3 protein. Among a few hundred thousand distinct CDR3 sequences listed, roughly 50% were seen once. The V gene's germline CDR1 is SGHTA and CDR2 FQGNSA. This CDR3 comprises 15 residues. V shed 3 bases and J shed 0 bases, with 12 bases lying between them. This chain uses TRBV7-2 with TRBJ2-7; D not resolved. Sequenced: sorted CD4+, CD8+, or CD8+CD57+ T cells (not recorded which) from PBMCs. This receptor was taken from a human donor with severe aplastic anemia or a healthy control (not recorded which). This chain's CDR3 is CASSFRITSSYEQYF. As DNA, the CDR3 is TGTGCCAGCAGCTTCCGGATTACCTCCTCCTACGAGCAGTACTTC.